This T cell receptor (beta chain) was captured by sequencing in a study of blood T cell repertoires in COVID-19. As for the study in general: Acute-phase and convalescent COVID-19 samples originated in the United States, Italy and Spain. PBMCs, B-cell-depleted T cells, or T cells were the source of the cDNA or gDNA that made up the material.

Generated by immunoSEQ multiplex PCR, the TCRdb table keeps only in-frame clones and is missing some. The sample has over 200,000 clones, about nine tenths seen once. V shed 8 bases and J 2 bases; nucleotides not matched to a gene: 7. CDR3 size: 14 residues. Germline V CDR1 and CDR2: MNHNY, SVGAGI (reference sequence). This clonotype was sampled from a woman aged 60 to 75 with acute or convalescent COVID-19. Material: peripheral blood. J is TRBJ2-5 and V is TRBV6-6; 8 nucleotides agree with TRBD2. The CDR3 loop reads CASESSGSQETQYF. CDR3 nucleotides: TGTGCCAGCGAATCTAGCGGGTCGCAAGAGACCCAGTACTTC.